This entry concerns a single TCR beta chain. The target antigen is unknown. The source of the sample is a study of cytomegalovirus exposure and HLA in healthy donors. Study-wide findings and caveats: The investigators catalogued 150 or so TCR beta chains as cytomegalovirus-associated. In presence/absence analyses, roughly uniform sequencing depth across donors was assumed. According to a later analysis, most TCR beta chains associated with CMV appeared HLA-restricted.

The PCR used 60 Vbeta and 13 Jbeta primers. Generated by immunoSEQ multiplex PCR, the TCRdb table keeps only in-frame clones and is missing some. The data hold 63,000 or so clones, with roughly 84% observed a single time. In germline, CDR1 is SEHNR, CDR2 FQNEAQ (reference sequence). V lost 2 bases and J lost 4, with 12 bases in between. The CDR3 loop spans 14 amino acids. This chain joins TRBV7-9 and TRBJ2-7; weak D call: TRBD1 (5 bases). The sequenced sample consisted of PBMCs. The sequence was collected from a woman under 40 in good health and CMV-seronegative. CDR3 sequence (DNA): TGTGCCAGCAGCTTATACAGGAGTGGTTACGAGCAGTACTTC. Protein sequence: CASSLYRSGYEQYF.